The 3 T cell receptor beta chains below come from one sample, sequenced in a study of blood T cell repertoires in COVID-19. The assay was immunoSEQ multiplex PCR, and TCRdb's table has in-frame clones only and misses some. Among under 60,000 clones, roughly 84% were seen once, and the ten largest hold roughly 10%. What was sequenced was peripheral blood. The source of these receptors is a man under 40 with COVID-19, enrolled during active disease.

This sequence joins TRBV19 and TRBJ2-3, with a weak D call TRBD2 (6 bases). V lost 5 bases and J lost 4, with 19 bases in between. The CDR3 loop spans 16 amino acids. Germline V gives CDR1 LNHDA, CDR2 SQIVND (reference sequence). Written as DNA, the CDR3 is TGTGCCAGTAGTCCCCGGGACTTCTCCATGGCAGATACGCAGTATTTT. Translating gives CASSPRDFSMADTQYF.

The genes are TRBV6-5 and TRBJ1-5, with D maybe TRBD1 (5 bases). The CDR3 contains 14 residues. V lost 10 bases and J 3 bases, leaving 16 bases between the germline ends. CDR1 is MNHEY, CDR2 SVGAGI, per germline. The DNA for the CDR3 is TGTGCCACCTCCCAGCGGGGGGTCAATCAGCCCCAGCATTTT. Encoded protein: CATSQRGVNQPQHF.

This clone was recorded a few times. The V gene is TRBV4-2, the J gene TRBJ1-2; the D gene is possibly TRBD1 (6 bases). The CDR3 has 16 residues. Germline V gene lookup returns CDR1 LGHNA and CDR2 YNFKEQ. The ends were cut back, 4 bases at V and 2 bases at J, with 17 bases in the middle. In DNA, the CDR3 is TGTGCCAGCAGCCTATCCGGGGGGCAAGTCAACTATGGCTACACCTTC. It specifies CASSLSGGQVNYGYTF.